This entry lists 30 T cell receptor beta chains sequenced from one sample in a study of high-grade serous ovarian cancer treatment subgroups. TCRdb's table, derived via immunoSEQ multiplex PCR, lists solely in-frame clones and lacks some. The sample lists a few thousand clones; approximately 80% were seen once. Tumor tissue was taken before any definitive surgery or chemotherapy was given. The sample consisted of tumor tissue. Receptors were obtained from a human donor with high-grade serous ovarian cancer.

J is TRBJ2-4 and V is TRBV27; no definite D call. CDR1 and CDR2 from the germline V gene are MNHEY and SMNVEV (reference sequence). Trimming took off 2 bases at V and 1 base at J, with 12 bases between the two ends. The CDR3 length is 16 residues. The CDR3 DNA reads TGTGCCAGCAGTTTAGTACAGCTCTTGGCCAAAAACATTCAGTACTTC. Protein product: CASSLVQLLAKNIQYF.

The chain uses TRBV11-3 and TRBJ2-5, with 9 bases fitting TRBD1. The J call may not be correct, given that the DNA end is closer to TRBJ2-7. The CDR3 totals 15 residues. Per the germline V gene, CDR1 is SGHNT and CDR2 is YENEEA. This chain's CDR3 is CASSRGQGVSYEQYF. The CDR3, as DNA: TGTGCCAGCAGCCGGGGACAGGGCGTCTCCTACGAGCAGTACTTC.

This clone was detected once. The chain has TRBV11-3 and TRBJ2-1, with 8 bases identical to TRBD2. V was clipped by 5 bases and J by 0 bases; unmatched bases: 18. The CDR3 is 20 amino acids. Looked up from germline, CDR1 is SGHNT and CDR2 is YENEEA. The CDR3, as DNA: TGTGCCAGCAGCCCTCGCACTTCCGGGAGGGGCTTCAGCTCCTACAATGAGCAGTTCTTC. Translation: CASSPRTSGRGFSSYNEQFF.

The chain couples TRBV28 to TRBJ1-1; unclear D gene. The CDR3 length is 13 residues. Germline V gene sequence: CDR1 MDHEN, CDR2 SYDVKM. V shed 3 bases and J shed 1 base, with 6 bases lying between them. The CDR3 DNA is TGTGCCAGCAGTTTGGTGGCGAACACTGAAGCTTTCTTT. Its protein is CASSLVANTEAFF.

The chain couples TRBV6-7 to TRBJ1-3; D not resolved. TRBV6-7 is an open reading frame, and its role is uncertain. With 4 bases removed from V and 9 bases from J, the gap between germline ends came to 13 bases. The CDR3 contains 13 residues. CDR3 protein: CASSSRTLGTIYF. The CDR3 DNA reads TGTGCCAGCAGTTCCCGAACCTTAGGCACCATATATTTT.

The J gene is TRBJ2-2, the V gene TRBV10-3, with TRBD1 matching over 9 bases. The V segment lost 8 bases and the J segment 1 base; nucleotides outside the gene matches: 8. The CDR3 length is 16 residues. Germline CDR1 and CDR2: ENHRY and SYGVKD. CDR3 sequence: CAIGQLTGGNTGELFF. The CDR3 DNA reads TGTGCCATCGGCCAGCTGACAGGGGGGAACACCGGGGAGCTGTTTTTT.

The chain has TRBV19 and TRBJ2-7; D could derive from TRBD1 or TRBD2 (5 bases each). The CDR3 extends over 15 amino acids. Germline lookup yields CDR1 LNHDA and CDR2 SQIVND (reference sequence). V was pared by 3 bases and J by 5 bases, with 17 bases between. CDR3 residues: CASSMVGAANDEQYF. DNA for the CDR3: TGTGCCAGTAGTATGGTCGGGGCGGCTAACGACGAGCAGTACTTC.

The chain joins TRBV11-2 to TRBJ1-1; 7 bases are shared with TRBD1. This CDR3 has 15 amino acids. V lost 5 bases and J lost 1; bases outside the gene matches: 7. In germline, CDR1 is SGHAT, CDR2 FQNNGV. CDR3 nucleotides: TGTGCCAGCAGCCCGGGACAGCTTAGGAACACTGAAGCTTTCTTT. As protein: CASSPGQLRNTEAFF.

The chain has TRBV27 and TRBJ2-5, with TRBD1 as a possible D gene (6 bases). CDR3 length: 16 amino acids. Germline CDR1 reads MNHEY; CDR2 reads SMNVEV (reference sequence). V lost 1 base to trimming and J lost 5 bases, with 17 bases between them. The CDR3 nucleotides read TGTGCCAGCAGTTTATTGGGCAGGGGAGCATTGGAGACCCAGTACTTC. It is translated as CASSLLGRGALETQYF.

The J gene is TRBJ2-1, the V gene TRBV5-8; possible D gene TRBD1, 5 bases. Germline loops: CDR1 SGHTS, CDR2 YDEGEE. The CDR3 totals 14 residues. Trimming stripped 0 bases from V and 12 bases from J, with 16 bases between. The chain's CDR3 is CASSLAIWGTGQFF. The DNA of the CDR3 is TGTGCCAGCAGCTTGGCGATTTGGGGTACAGGGCAGTTCTTC.

In this sample, this clone turned up a few times. The chain employs TRBV7-3 and TRBJ2-5; 8 bases are shared with TRBD2. CDR3 size: 14 residues. J gave up 4 bases and V 3 bases, and 4 bases lay outside the gene matches. Looked up from germline, CDR1 is SGHTA and CDR2 is FQGTGA. The CDR3, as DNA: TGTGCCAGCAGCTTCGGAGCGGGGGCAGAGACCCAGTACTTC. Amino acids: CASSFGAGAETQYF.

The J gene is TRBJ1-2, the V gene TRBV7-2, with TRBD1 as a possible D gene (5 bases). The V end lost 4 bases, the J end lost 2 bases, and 14 bases lay between the germline ends. This CDR3 contains 15 residues. Germline loops: CDR1 SGHTA, CDR2 FQGNSA. The CDR3 here is CASSSLGGTNYGYTF. The DNA for the CDR3 is TGTGCCAGCAGCTCCCTGGGGGGTACGAACTATGGCTACACCTTC.

This chain uses TRBV4-1 with TRBJ2-5; D may correspond to TRBD1 or TRBD2 (6 bases each). Trimming shortened V by 1 base and J by 5 bases, and 14 bases separated the two germline ends. Germline lookup yields CDR1 MGHRA and CDR2 YSYEKL. The CDR3 is 15 residues long. Written as DNA, the CDR3 is TGCGCCAGCAGCCAAGGGGGGGCAAAAAGGGAGACCCAGTACTTC. This gives the protein CASSQGGAKRETQYF.

The chain links TRBV11-3 to TRBJ2-1, with 11 bases matching TRBD2. The CDR3 spans 15 residues. Germline assignment: CDR1 SGHNT and CDR2 YENEEA. V lost 3 bases, J lost 9 bases, and 7 bases stayed unmatched. The CDR3, as DNA: TGTGCCAGCAGCTTCACTAGCGGGGGCCAGAGTGAGCAGTTCTTC. Protein: CASSFTSGGQSEQFF.

A few counts support this clone. This chain joins TRBV7-2 and TRBJ2-7; maybe TRBD1 (6 bases). The CDR3 totals 14 residues. Germline CDR1 SGHTA, CDR2 FQGNSA. V lost 6 bases and J lost 6, with 18 bases in between. The CDR3 spells CASRHSGTRPEQYF. The CDR3 nucleotides read TGTGCCAGCAGGCATTCCGGGACAAGACCCGAGCAGTACTTC.

The chain is built from TRBV10-3 and TRBJ2-6; D is ambiguous. Germline V gene data show CDR1 as ENHRY and CDR2 as SYGVKD. This CDR3 region has 13 residues. V was shortened by 10 bases and J by 3 bases, with 10 bases between the two germline ends. For the CDR3, the DNA is TGTGCCACTCTCGGTCTTGGGGCCAACGTCCTGACTTTC. Translating it yields CATLGLGANVLTF.

The rearrangement uses TRBV15 and TRBJ2-5; tentatively, D is TRBD1 (5 bases). The J call is uncertain, as TRBJ2-7 better fits the DNA end. Germline V gene data show CDR1 as LNHNV and CDR2 as YYDKDF (reference sequence). The CDR3 covers 15 residues. In nucleotides, the CDR3 is TGTGCCACCAGCAGAGGGCAGGGCACGATCTACGAGCAGTACTTC. Its translation: CATSRGQGTIYEQYF.

The chain is built from TRBV4-3 and TRBJ1-1; D gene unclear. V was cut by 4 bases and J by 1 base, with 7 bases left in between. The CDR3 is 13 amino acids. CDR1 and CDR2 from the germline V gene are LGHNA and YSLEER. CDR3 residues: CASSLSSNTEAFF. In DNA form, the CDR3 reads TGCGCCAGCAGCCTATCTTCGAACACTGAAGCTTTCTTT.

The chain joins TRBV19 to TRBJ2-7; D possibly corresponds to TRBD2 (6 bases). CDR3 length equals 14 residues. The germline V and J ends were trimmed by 7 bases and 4 bases, with 17 bases remaining between them. CDR1 is LNHDA, CDR2 SQIVND, per germline (reference sequence). CDR3 DNA sequence: TGTGCCAGTAAGGAGGGAGGAGAGGGTTACGAGCAGTACTTC. Translated: CASKEGGEGYEQYF.

The rearrangement links TRBV7-9 to TRBJ2-3, with no clear D. The CDR3 is made up of 14 amino acids. In germline, CDR1 is SEHNR, CDR2 FQNEAQ (reference sequence). Trimming removed 2 bases at V and 3 bases at J, with 9 bases between. CDR3 DNA sequence: TGTGCCAGCAGCTTATCTCTCGAGACAGATACGCAGTATTTT. Protein product: CASSLSLETDTQYF.

Only a few counts were recorded for this clone. The chain recombines TRBV2 with TRBJ2-7, with 8 bases identical to TRBD1. With V trimmed by 8 bases and J by 2 bases, 5 bases remained unmatched. The CDR3 spans 13 residues. CDR1 is SNHLY, CDR2 FYNNEI, per germline. Written as DNA, the CDR3 is TGTGCCAGCGGGACAGGAGTGCCCTACGAGCAGTACTTC. This gives the protein CASGTGVPYEQYF.

This chain links TRBV4-3 with TRBJ1-2; D gene ambiguous. CDR3 size: 17 residues. CDR1 LGHNA and CDR2 YSLEER come from the germline V gene. V was pared by 0 bases and J by 3 bases, with 17 bases between. Here the CDR3 reads CASSQEPVTYGYYGYTF. The CDR3, as DNA: TGCGCCAGCAGCCAAGAACCGGTCACCTACGGTTACTATGGCTACACCTTC.

This clone is large (0.1 to 1%) by share. The chain links TRBV7-8 to TRBJ1-1, with 7 bases that match TRBD1. This CDR3 region has 13 residues. Germline CDR1 is SGHVS and CDR2 is FQNEAQ. V lost 4 bases, J lost 1 base, and 0 bases stayed unmatched. CDR3 sequence: CASSYRGNTEAFF. The CDR3 coding sequence is TGTGCCAGCAGCTACAGGGGGAACACTGAAGCTTTCTTT. The whole variable domain, filled in from reference TRBV7-8 and TRBJ1-1, reads GAGVSQSPRYKVAKRGQDVALRCDPISGHVSLFWYQQALGQGPEFLTYFQNEAQLDKSGLPSDRFFAERPEGSVSTLKIQRTQQEDSAVYLCASSYRGNTEAFFGQGTRLTVV.

This sequence joins TRBV15 and TRBJ1-4, with D perhaps TRBD1 (5 bases). This CDR3 region has 16 residues. Deletions cut 0 bases from V and 6 bases from J, with 14 bases between. Germline V lookup: CDR1 LNHNV, CDR2 YYDKDF (reference sequence). The CDR3 is CATSRDRGGGDEKLFF. CDR3 in DNA: TGTGCCACCAGCAGAGATCGGGGGGGTGGTGATGAAAAACTGTTTTTT.

This chain connects TRBV7-9 to TRBJ2-1, with 7 bases matching TRBD2. CDR1 and CDR2 from the germline V gene are SEHNR and FQNEAQ (reference sequence). The J segment lost 10 bases and the V segment lost 9 bases, leaving 6 bases of the junction unmatched. This CDR3 contains 11 residues. CDR3 amino acids: CASTSGAEQFF. CDR3 sequence (DNA): TGTGCCAGTACCAGCGGGGCAGAGCAGTTCTTC.

The table lists this clone with a few counts. The chain couples TRBV5-8 to TRBJ2-7, with TRBD2 as a possible D gene (5 bases). Trimming cost V 5 bases and J 0 bases, with 9 bases left between them. This CDR3 region has 13 residues. Germline CDR1 reads SGHTS; CDR2 reads YDEGEE. CDR3 loop: CASRMTNSYEQYF. The CDR3 bases are TGTGCCAGCAGAATGACTAACTCCTACGAGCAGTACTTC.

The rearrangement uses TRBV19 and TRBJ2-3; D unclear. This CDR3 has 11 amino acids. Germline values: CDR1 LNHDA, CDR2 SQIVND (reference sequence). The CDR3 loop is CAEGPWDTQYF. CDR3 DNA sequence: TGTGCAGAAGGCCCATGGGATACGCAGTATTTT.

This rearrangement joins TRBV5-4 to TRBJ1-3; D might be TRBD1 (5 bases). V dropped 4 bases and J dropped 4 bases, with 18 bases sitting between them. From germline, CDR1 is SGHNT and CDR2 YYREEE (reference sequence). This CDR3 has 16 amino acids. The CDR3 is CASSPGKSTAGNTIYF. CDR3 DNA sequence: TGTGCCAGCAGCCCAGGGAAATCTACTGCAGGAAACACCATATATTTT.

The chain carries TRBV5-5 and TRBJ1-6; D unclear. V shed 0 bases and J shed 12 bases, with 10 bases lying between them. CDR1 and CDR2 from the germline V gene are SGHKS and YYEKEE (reference sequence). The CDR3 is 13 amino acids. The CDR3 nucleotides read TGTGCCAGCAGCTTGGACATGGATGGACCCCTCCACTTT. The encoded protein is CASSLDMDGPLHF.

This clone appeared once. The J gene is TRBJ2-5, the V gene TRBV2; D remains ambiguous. With the DNA end fitting TRBJ2-7 better, the J assignment may be wrong. Per the germline V gene, CDR1 is SNHLY and CDR2 is FYNNEI. The CDR3 has 13 amino acids. The CDR3: CASSEQDFYEQYF. The CDR3 DNA reads as TGTGCCAGCAGTGAACAGGATTTCTACGAGCAGTACTTC.